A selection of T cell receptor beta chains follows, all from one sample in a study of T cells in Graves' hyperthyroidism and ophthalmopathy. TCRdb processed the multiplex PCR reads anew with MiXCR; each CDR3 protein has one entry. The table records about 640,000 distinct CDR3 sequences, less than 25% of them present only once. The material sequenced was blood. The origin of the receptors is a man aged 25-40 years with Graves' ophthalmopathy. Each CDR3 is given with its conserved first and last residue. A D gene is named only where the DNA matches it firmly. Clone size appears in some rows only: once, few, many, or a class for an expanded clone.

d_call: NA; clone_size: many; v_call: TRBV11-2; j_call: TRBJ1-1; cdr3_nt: TGTGCCAGCAGCTATGAGGCATCGAACACTGAAGCTTTCTTT; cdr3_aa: CASSYEASNTEAFF
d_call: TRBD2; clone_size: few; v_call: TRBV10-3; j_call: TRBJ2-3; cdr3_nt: TGTGCCATCAAAGGGTCGGGAGGGATGATTGGCACAGATACGCAGTATTTT; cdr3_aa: CAIKGSGGMIGTDTQYF
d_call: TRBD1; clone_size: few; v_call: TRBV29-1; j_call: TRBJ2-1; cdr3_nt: TGCAGCGTTGAAGATCCCGGACAGGGGTACAATGAGCAGTTCTTC; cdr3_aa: CSVEDPGQGYNEQFF
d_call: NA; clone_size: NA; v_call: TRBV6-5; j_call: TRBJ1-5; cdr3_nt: TGTGCCAGCAGTTACTCGAAAGGAATTCAGCCCCAGCATTTT; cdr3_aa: CASSYSKGIQPQHF
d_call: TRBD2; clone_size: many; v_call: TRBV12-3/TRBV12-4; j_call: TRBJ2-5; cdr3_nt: TGTGCCAGCAGCCTTGGGACTAGCGATTGGGAGACCCAGTACTTC; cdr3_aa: CASSLGTSDWETQYF
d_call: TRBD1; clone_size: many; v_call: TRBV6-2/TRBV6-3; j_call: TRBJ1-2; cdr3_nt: TGTGCCAGCAGTACTCCGACAGGGGTTGGTGGCTACACCTTC; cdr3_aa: CASSTPTGVGGYTF
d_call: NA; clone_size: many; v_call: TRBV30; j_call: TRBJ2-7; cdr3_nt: TGTGCCTGGAATTATAAGGCCCCCTACGAGCAGTACTTC; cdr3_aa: CAWNYKAPYEQYF
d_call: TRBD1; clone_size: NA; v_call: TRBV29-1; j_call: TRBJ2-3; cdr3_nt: TGCAGCGTTGTAAGGGGGCGTGCAGATACGCAGTATTTT; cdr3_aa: CSVVRGRADTQYF
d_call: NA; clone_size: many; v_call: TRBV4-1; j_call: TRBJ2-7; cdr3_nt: TGCGCCAGCAGCCAAGGTGATACCTACGAGCAGTACTTC; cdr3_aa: CASSQGDTYEQYF
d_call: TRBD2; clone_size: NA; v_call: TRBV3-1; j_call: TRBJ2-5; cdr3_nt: TGTGCCAGCAGCCAAGATAGGGACTACCGTCCCAGGTACTTC; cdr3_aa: CASSQDRDYRPRYF
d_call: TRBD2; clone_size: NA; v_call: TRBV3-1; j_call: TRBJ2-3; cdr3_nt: TGTGCCAGCAGCCCCCACAGATACGGTCTTAGCGGGAGTTGGACAGATACGCAGTATTTT; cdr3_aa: CASSPHRYGLSGSWTDTQYF
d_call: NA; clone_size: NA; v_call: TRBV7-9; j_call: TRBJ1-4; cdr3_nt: TGTGCCAGCAGCTTATTGACAACTAATGAAAAACTGTTTTTT; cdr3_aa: CASSLLTTNEKLFF
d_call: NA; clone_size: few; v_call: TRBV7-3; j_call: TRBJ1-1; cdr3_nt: TGTGCCAGCAGCGCAGGATCGAGGACTGAAGCTTTCTTT; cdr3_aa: CASSAGSRTEAFF